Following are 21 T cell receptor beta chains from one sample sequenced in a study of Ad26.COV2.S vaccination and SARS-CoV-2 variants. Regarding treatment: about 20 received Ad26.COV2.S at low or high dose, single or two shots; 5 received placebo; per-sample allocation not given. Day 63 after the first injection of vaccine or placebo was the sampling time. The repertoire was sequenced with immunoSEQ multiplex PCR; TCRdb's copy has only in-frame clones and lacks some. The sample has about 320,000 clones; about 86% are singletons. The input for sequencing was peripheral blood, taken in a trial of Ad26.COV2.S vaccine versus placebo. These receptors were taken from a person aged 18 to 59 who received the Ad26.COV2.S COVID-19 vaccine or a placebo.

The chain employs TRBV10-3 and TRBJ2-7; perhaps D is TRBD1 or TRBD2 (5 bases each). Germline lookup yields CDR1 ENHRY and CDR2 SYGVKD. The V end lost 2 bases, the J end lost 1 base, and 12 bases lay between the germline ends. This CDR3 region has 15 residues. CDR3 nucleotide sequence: TGTGCCATCAGTGAGGGGACCGTACAATCCTACGAGCAGTACTTC. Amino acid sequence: CAISEGTVQSYEQYF.

CDR3 bases: TGTGCCAGCAGCGTAGAAACTTTGGCTCCCTACGAGCAGTACTTC. This sequence encodes CASSVETLAPYEQYF. The rearrangement links TRBV9 to TRBJ2-7; D gene uncertain. Trimming removed 0 bases from V and 2 bases from J, with 12 bases in between. This CDR3 comprises 15 residues. The germline CDR1 and CDR2 sequences are SGDLS and YYNGEE.

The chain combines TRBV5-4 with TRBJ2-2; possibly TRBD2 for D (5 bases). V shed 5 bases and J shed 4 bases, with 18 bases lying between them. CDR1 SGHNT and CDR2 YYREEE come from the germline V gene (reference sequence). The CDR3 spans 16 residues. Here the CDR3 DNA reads TGTGCCAGCAGACGTCCGGGGTTACGGGGCACCGGGGAGCTGTTTTTT. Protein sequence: CASRRPGLRGTGELFF. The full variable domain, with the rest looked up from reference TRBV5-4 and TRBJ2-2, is ETGVTQSPTHLIKTRGQQVTLRCSSQSGHNTVSWYQQALGQGPQFIFQYYREEENGRGNFPPRFSGLQFPNYSSELNVNALELDDSALYLCASRRPGLRGTGELFFGEGSRLTVL.

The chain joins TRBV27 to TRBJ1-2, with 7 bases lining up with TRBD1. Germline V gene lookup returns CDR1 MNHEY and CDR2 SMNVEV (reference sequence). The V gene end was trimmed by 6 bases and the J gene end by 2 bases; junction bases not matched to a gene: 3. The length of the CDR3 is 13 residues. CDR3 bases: TGTGCCAGCAGACGGACAGGCAACTATGGCTACACCTTC. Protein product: CASRRTGNYGYTF.

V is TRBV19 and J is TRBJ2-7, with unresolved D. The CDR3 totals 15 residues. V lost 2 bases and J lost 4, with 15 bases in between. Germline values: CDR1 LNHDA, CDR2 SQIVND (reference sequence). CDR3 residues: CASSIPGTGLYEQYF. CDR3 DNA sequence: TGTGCCAGTAGTATACCCGGCACCGGGTTGTACGAGCAGTACTTC.

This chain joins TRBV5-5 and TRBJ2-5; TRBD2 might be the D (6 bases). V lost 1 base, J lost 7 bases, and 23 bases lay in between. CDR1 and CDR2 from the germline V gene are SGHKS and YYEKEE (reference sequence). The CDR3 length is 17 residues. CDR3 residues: CASSLRLGRLSEGTQYF. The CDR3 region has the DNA TGTGCCAGCAGCTTGAGACTGGGACGACTCTCGGAGGGGACCCAGTACTTC. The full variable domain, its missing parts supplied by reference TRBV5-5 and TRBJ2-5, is DAGVTQSPTHLIKTRGQQVTLRCSPISGHKSVSWYQQVLGQGPQFIFQYYEKEERGRGNFPDRFSARQFPNYSSELNVNALLLGDSALYLCASSLRLGRLSEGTQYFGPGTRLLVL.

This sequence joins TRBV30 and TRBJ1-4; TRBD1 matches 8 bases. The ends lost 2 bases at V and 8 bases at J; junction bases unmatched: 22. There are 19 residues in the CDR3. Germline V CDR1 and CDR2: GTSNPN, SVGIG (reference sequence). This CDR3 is CAWSNRDRLSPGSDEKLFF. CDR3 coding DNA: TGTGCCTGGAGTAATCGGGACAGGCTTTCCCCAGGGTCCGACGAAAAACTGTTTTTT.

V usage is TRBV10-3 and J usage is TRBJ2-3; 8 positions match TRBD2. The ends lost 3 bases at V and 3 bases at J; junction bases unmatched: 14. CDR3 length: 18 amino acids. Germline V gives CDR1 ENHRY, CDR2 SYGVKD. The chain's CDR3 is CAISDSRITGGGTDTQYF. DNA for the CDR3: TGTGCCATCAGTGACTCCCGGATAACTGGCGGGGGGACAGATACGCAGTATTTT.

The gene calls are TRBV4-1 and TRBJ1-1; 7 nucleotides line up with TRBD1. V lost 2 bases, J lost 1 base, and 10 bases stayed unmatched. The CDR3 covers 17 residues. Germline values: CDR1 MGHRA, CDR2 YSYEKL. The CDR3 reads CASSQLGGGRGNTEAFF. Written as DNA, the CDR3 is TGCGCCAGCAGCCAATTAGGAGGGGGCCGGGGGAACACTGAAGCTTTCTTT.

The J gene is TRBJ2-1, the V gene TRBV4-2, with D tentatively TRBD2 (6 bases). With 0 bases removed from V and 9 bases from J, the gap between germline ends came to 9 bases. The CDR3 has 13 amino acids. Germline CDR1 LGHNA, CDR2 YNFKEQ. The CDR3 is CASSQDGGGEQFF. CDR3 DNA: TGTGCCAGCAGCCAAGATGGGGGAGGTGAGCAGTTCTTC.

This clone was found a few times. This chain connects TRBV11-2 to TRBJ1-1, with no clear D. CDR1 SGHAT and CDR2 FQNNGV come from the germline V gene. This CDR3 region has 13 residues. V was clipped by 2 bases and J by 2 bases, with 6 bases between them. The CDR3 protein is CASSLLLNTEAFF. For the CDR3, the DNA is TGTGCCAGCAGCTTATTACTAAACACTGAAGCTTTCTTT.

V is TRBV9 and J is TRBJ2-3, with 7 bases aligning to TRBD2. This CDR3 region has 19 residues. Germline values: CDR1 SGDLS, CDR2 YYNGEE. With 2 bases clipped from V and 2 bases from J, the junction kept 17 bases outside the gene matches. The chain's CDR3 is CASSVYPLRARGNTDTQYF. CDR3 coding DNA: TGTGCCAGCAGCGTTTACCCCCTCAGGGCGCGGGGGAACACAGATACGCAGTATTTT.

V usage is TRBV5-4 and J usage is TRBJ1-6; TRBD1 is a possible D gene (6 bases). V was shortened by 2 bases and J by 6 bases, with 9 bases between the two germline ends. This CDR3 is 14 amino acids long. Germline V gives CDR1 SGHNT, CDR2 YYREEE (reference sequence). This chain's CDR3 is CASSFGGPNSPLHF. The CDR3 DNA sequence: TGTGCCAGCAGCTTCGGGGGCCCTAATTCACCCCTCCACTTT.

This CDR3 reads CASSMGTGDYEQYF. For the CDR3, the DNA is TGTGCCAGCAGCATGGGGACAGGGGACTACGAGCAGTACTTC. The V call is TRBV5-4, the J call TRBJ2-7, with TRBD1 identical over 10 bases. Per germline, CDR1 SGHNT and CDR2 YYREEE (reference sequence). This CDR3 is 14 amino acids long. After removal of 4 bases from V and 3 bases from J, the junction contained 4 bases not matched to a gene.

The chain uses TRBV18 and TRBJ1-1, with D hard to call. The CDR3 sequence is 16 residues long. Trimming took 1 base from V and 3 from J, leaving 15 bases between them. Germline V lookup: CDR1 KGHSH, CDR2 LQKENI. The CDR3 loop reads CASSPRSGSLDTEAFF. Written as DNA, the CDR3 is TGTGCCAGCTCACCACGAAGCGGATCATTGGACACTGAAGCTTTCTTT. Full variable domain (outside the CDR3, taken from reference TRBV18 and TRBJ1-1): NAGVMQNPRHLVRRRGQEARLRCSPMKGHSHVYWYRQLPEEGLKFMVYLQKENIIDESGMPKERFSAEFPKEGPSILRIQQVVRGDSAAYFCASSPRSGSLDTEAFFGQGTRLTVV.

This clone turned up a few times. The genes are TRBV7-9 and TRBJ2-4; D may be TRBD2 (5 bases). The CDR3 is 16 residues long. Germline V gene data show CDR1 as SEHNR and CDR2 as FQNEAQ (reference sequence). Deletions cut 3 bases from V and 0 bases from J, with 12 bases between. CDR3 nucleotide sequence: TGTGCCAGCAGCTTGGGGAGAGACCCAGCCAAAAACATTCAGTACTTC. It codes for CASSLGRDPAKNIQYF.

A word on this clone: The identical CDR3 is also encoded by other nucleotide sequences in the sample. CDR3 nucleotide sequence: TGTGCCAGCAGCTTAGGTGGGGGCAGAGAGACCCAGTACTTC. It is translated as CASSLGGGRETQYF. The gene calls are TRBV7-2 and TRBJ2-5, with D maybe TRBD1 (6 bases). The germline V gene encodes CDR1 SGHTA and CDR2 FQGNSA. Trimming took off 1 base at V and 4 bases at J, with 10 bases between the two ends. The CDR3 contains 14 residues.

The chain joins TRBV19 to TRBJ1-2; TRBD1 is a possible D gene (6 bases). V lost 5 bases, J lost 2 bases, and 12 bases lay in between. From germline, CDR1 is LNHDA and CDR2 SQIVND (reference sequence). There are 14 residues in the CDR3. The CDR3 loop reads CASSLIGQNYGYTF. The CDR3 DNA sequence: TGTGCCAGTAGTCTCATAGGACAGAACTATGGCTACACCTTC. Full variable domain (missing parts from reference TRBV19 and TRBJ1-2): DGGITQSPKYLFRKEGQNVTLSCEQNLNHDAMYWYRQDPGQGLRLIYYSQIVNDFQKGDIAEGYSVSREKKESFPLTVTSAQKNPTAFYLCASSLIGQNYGYTFGSGTRLTVV.

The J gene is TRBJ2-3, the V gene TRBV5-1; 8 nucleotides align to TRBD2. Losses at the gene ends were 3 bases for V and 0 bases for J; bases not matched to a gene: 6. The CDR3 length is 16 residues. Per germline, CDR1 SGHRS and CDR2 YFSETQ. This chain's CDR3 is CASSSKLAVSTDTQYF. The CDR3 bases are TGCGCCAGCAGCTCCAAACTAGCGGTTAGCACAGATACGCAGTATTTT.

CDR3 sequence: CSVEPGTGGGKLFF. CDR3 coding DNA: TGCAGCGTAGAACCCGGGACAGGGGGCGGAAAACTGTTTTTT. V and J are TRBV29-1 and TRBJ1-4; 12 nucleotides match TRBD1. The CDR3 loop spans 14 amino acids. Germline CDR1 and CDR2: SQVTM and ANQGSEA. The V segment lost 6 bases and the J segment 10 bases; nucleotides outside the gene matches: 9. Drawing the rest from reference TRBV29-1 and TRBJ1-4, the complete variable domain is SAVISQKPSRDICQRGTSLTIQCQVDSQVTMMFWYRQQPGQSLTLIATANQGSEATYESGFVIDKFPISRPNLTFSTLTVSNMSPEDSSIYLCSVEPGTGGGKLFFGSGTQLSVL.

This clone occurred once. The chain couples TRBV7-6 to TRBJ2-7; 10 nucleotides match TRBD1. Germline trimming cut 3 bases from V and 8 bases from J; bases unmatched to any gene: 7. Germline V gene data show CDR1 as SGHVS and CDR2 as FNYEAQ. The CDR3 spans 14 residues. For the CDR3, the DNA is TGTGCCAGCAGCTTTGGTGGGACAGGGGAACAGCAGTACTTC. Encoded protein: CASSFGGTGEQQYF.